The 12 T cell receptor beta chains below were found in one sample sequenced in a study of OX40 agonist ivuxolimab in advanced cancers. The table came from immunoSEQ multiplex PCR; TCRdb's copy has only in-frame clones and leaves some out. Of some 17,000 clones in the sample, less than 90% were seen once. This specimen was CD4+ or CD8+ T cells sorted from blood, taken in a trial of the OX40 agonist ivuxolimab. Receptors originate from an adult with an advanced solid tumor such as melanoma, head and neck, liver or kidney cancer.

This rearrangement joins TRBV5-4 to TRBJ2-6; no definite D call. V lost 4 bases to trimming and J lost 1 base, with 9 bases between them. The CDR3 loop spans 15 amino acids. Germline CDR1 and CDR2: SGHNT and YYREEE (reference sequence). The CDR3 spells CASSLLTSGANVLTF. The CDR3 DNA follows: TGTGCCAGCAGCCTTCTGACTTCTGGGGCCAACGTCCTGACTTTC. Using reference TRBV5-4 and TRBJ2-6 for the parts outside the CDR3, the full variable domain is ETGVTQSPTHLIKTRGQQVTLRCSSQSGHNTVSWYQQALGQGPQFIFQYYREEENGRGNFPPRFSGLQFPNYSSELNVNALELDDSALYLCASSLLTSGANVLTFGAGSRLTVL.

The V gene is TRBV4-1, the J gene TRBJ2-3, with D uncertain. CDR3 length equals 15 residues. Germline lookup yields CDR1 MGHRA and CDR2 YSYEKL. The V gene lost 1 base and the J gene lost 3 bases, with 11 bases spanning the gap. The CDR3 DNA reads TGCGCCAGCAGCCAAGGAGTTACCGGGACAGATACGCAGTATTTT. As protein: CASSQGVTGTDTQYF.

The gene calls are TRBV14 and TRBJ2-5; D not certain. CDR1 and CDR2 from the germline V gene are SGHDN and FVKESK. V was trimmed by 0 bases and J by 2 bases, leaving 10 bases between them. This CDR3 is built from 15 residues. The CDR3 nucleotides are TGTGCCAGCAGCCAAGATCAACGCTGGCAAGAGACCCAGTACTTC. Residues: CASSQDQRWQETQYF.

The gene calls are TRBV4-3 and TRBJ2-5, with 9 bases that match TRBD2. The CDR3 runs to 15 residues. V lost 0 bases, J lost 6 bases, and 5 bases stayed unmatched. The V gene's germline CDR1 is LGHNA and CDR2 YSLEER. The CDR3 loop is CASSQDGGGAKTQYF. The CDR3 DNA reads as TGCGCCAGCAGCCAAGATGGCGGGGGGGCAAAGACCCAGTACTTC.

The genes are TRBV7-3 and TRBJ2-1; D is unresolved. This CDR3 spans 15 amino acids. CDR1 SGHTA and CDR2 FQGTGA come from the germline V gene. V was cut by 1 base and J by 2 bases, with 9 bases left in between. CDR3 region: CASSLKPPPYNEQFF. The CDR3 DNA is TGTGCCAGCAGCTTAAAGCCTCCCCCCTACAATGAGCAGTTCTTC.

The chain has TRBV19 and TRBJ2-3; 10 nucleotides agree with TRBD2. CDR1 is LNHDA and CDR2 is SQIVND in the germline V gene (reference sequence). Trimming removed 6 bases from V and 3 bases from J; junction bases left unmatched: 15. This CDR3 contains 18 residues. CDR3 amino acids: CASSVSSGGPYVTDTQYF. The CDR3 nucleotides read TGTGCCAGTAGCGTTTCTAGCGGGGGTCCGTATGTAACAGATACGCAGTATTTT.

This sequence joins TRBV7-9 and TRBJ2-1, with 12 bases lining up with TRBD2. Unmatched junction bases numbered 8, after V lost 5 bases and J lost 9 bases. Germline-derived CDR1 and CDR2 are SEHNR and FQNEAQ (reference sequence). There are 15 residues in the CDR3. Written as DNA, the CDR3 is TGTGCCAGCAGCCAGGGACTAGCGGGCCCCGGTGAGCAGTTCTTC. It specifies CASSQGLAGPGEQFF. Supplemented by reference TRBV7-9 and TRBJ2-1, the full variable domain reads DTGVSQNPRHKITKRGQNVTFRCDPISEHNRLYWYRQTLGQGPEFLTYFQNEAQLEKSRLLSDRFSAERPKGSFSTLEIQRTEQGDSAMYLCASSQGLAGPGEQFFGPGTRLTVL.

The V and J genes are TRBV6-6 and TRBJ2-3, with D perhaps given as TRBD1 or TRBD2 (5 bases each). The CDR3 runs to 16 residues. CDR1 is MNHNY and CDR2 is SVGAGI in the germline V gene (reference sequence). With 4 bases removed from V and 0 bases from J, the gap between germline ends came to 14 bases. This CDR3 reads CASSSPGTFSTDTQYF. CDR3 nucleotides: TGTGCCAGCAGTTCCCCCGGGACCTTTAGCACAGATACGCAGTATTTT.

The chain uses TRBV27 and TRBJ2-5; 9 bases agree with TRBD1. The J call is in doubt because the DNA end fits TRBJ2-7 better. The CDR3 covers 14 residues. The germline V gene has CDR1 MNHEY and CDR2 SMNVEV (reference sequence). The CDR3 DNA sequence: TGTGCCAGCAGATCCGGGACAGGGCGTGACGAGCAGTACTTC. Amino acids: CASRSGTGRDEQYF.

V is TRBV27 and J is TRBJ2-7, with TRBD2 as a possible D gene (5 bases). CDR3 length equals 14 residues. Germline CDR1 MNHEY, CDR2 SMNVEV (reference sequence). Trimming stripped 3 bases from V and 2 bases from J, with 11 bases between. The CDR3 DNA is TGTGCCAGCAGTTTGTTGGACGGGACCTACGAGCAGTACTTC. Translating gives CASSLLDGTYEQYF.

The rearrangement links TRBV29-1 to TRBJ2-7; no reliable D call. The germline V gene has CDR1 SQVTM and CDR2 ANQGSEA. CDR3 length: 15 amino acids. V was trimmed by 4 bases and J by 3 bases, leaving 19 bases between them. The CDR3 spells CSVVDWMNGNYEQYF. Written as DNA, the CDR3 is TGCAGCGTTGTAGACTGGATGAATGGGAACTACGAGCAGTACTTC.

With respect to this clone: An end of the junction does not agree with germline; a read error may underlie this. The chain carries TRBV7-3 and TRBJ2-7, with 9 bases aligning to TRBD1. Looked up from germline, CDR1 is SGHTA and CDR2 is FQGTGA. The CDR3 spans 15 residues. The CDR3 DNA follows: TGTGCCAGCAGCGTAACGGGACAGGGAGGCTACGAGCAGTACTTC. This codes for CASSVTGQGGYEQYF. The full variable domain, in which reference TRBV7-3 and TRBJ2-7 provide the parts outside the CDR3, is GAGVSQTPSNKVTEKGKYVELRCDPISGHTALYWYRQSLGQGPEFLIYFQGTGAADDSGLPNDRFFAVRPEGSVSTLKIQRTERGDSAVYLCASSVTGQGGYEQYFGPGTRLTVT.